The 2 T cell receptor beta chains in this list originate from one sample, sequenced in a study of T cell repertoires in cytomegalovirus infection. TCRdb analysed the reads with MiXCR anew, one entry per CDR3 protein. This table has hundreds of thousands of distinct CDR3 sequences, 20% to 25% appearing once. Sample: CD8+ T cells from PBMCs. Source of these receptors: a human donor in good health (CMV status not recorded). Some clones in this sample may be carry-over from other donors' samples.

In this sample, this clonotype turned up a few times. This chain links TRBV6-2 or TRBV6-3 with TRBJ2-7; weak D call: TRBD1 (5 bases). Trimming shortened V by 6 bases and J by 0 bases, and 12 bases separated the two germline ends. Germline lookup yields CDR1 MNHEY and CDR2 SVGEGT. The CDR3 sequence is 14 residues long. DNA for the CDR3: TGTGCCAGCAGCCACTCCAGGGACTCCTACGAGCAGTACGTC. It specifies CASSHSRDSYEQYV.

This clonotype was seen a few times. The chain carries TRBV19 and TRBJ1-2; tentative D call: TRBD1 (5 bases). The CDR3 runs 12 residues. Per the germline V gene, CDR1 is LNHDA and CDR2 is SQIVND (reference sequence). V was shortened by 10 bases and J by 2 bases, with 11 bases between the two germline ends. DNA for the CDR3: TGTGCCACCCTGGGGCAGAACTATGGCTACACCTTC. It is translated as CATLGQNYGYTF.